One sample yielded the 21 T cell receptor beta chains listed below, sequenced in a study of CD8 T cells in Susac syndrome. An input of roughly 0.45 to 1 ug of RNA was subjected to reverse transcription using random hexamers. TCRdb redid the calling of the immunoSEQ multiplex PCR reads with MiXCR, one entry per CDR3 protein. The data show roughly 200,000 distinct CDR3 sequences, about 95% seen once. Specimen: CD8+ T cells from PBMCs. These receptors originate from a human donor with multiple sclerosis.

The rearrangement links TRBV27 to TRBJ1-1; D not resolved. The CDR3 extends over 13 amino acids. In germline, CDR1 is MNHEY, CDR2 SMNVEV (reference sequence). The V gene lost 5 bases and the J gene lost 6 bases, with 13 bases spanning the gap. The chain's CDR3 is CASSKASGPEAFF. DNA for the CDR3: TGTGCCAGCAGTAAAGCTTCGGGTCCTGAAGCTTTCTTT.

The gene calls are TRBV12-3 or TRBV12-4 and TRBJ2-7; 7 nucleotides align to TRBD2. V lost 5 bases to trimming and J lost 4 bases; unmatched junction nucleotides: 8. The CDR3 contains 14 residues. This chain's CDR3 is CASSVFGTKYEQYF. The CDR3 bases are TGTGCCAGCAGTGTGTTTGGGACTAAATACGAGCAGTACTTC.

This chain links TRBV2 with TRBJ2-1, with D possibly TRBD2 on 5 matching bases. The germline V gene encodes CDR1 SNHLY and CDR2 FYNNEI. Trimming pared 2 bases from V and 4 bases from J, leaving 12 bases between. The CDR3 has 15 amino acids. This chain's CDR3 is CASSERRPAYNEQFF. CDR3 in DNA: TGTGCCAGCAGTGAAAGGAGGCCTGCTTACAATGAGCAGTTCTTC.

The count of this clonotype is one. J is TRBJ2-7 and V is TRBV13, with unresolved D. Germline-derived CDR1 and CDR2 are PRHDT and FYEKMQ (reference sequence). This CDR3 comprises 12 residues. Deletions cut 5 bases from V and 4 bases from J, with 9 bases between. The CDR3 bases are TGTGCCAGCAGCATCCACGGGTACGAGCAGTACTTC. Residues: CASSIHGYEQYF.

The chain is built from TRBV14 and TRBJ1-1; the match to TRBD1 covers 12 bases. V dropped 3 bases and J dropped 10; count of bases not matched to a gene: 12. This CDR3 is 16 amino acids long. Germline assignment: CDR1 SGHDN and CDR2 FVKESK. The CDR3, as DNA: TGTGCCAGCAGCCACCTGGGACAGGGGGCCGCCGGAGGAGCTTTCTTT. As protein: CASSHLGQGAAGGAFF. The complete variable domain, with remaining parts taken from reference TRBV14 and TRBJ1-1, reads EAGVTQFPSHSVIEKGQTVTLRCDPISGHDNLYWYRRVMGKEIKFLLHFVKESKQDESGMPNNRFLAERTGGTYSTLKVQPAELEDSGVYFCASSHLGQGAAGGAFFGQGTRLTVV.

The chain couples TRBV5-6 to TRBJ2-1; no firm D call. The CDR3 sequence is 14 residues long. V lost 0 bases and J 6 bases, leaving 10 bases between the germline ends. Germline CDR1 is SGHDT and CDR2 is YYEEEE. In nucleotides, the CDR3 is TGTGCCAGCAGCTTGGGTTTGGTGGGCAATGAGCAGTTCTTC. Its translation is CASSLGLVGNEQFF.

The chain carries TRBV29-1 and TRBJ1-1, with 9 positions matching TRBD1. V lost 6 bases, J lost 0 bases, and 5 bases stayed unmatched. The CDR3 has 14 amino acids. Germline CDR1 is SQVTM and CDR2 is ANQGSEA. In nucleotides, the CDR3 is TGCAGCGTGGGGGACAGGGCAATGAACACTGAAGCTTTCTTT. Protein product: CSVGDRAMNTEAFF.

This clonotype appeared a single time. In nucleotides, the CDR3 is TGTGCCAGCACCCCGATGGGGGGTCGGGGGTATTCACCCCTCCACTTT. Translated, it gives CASTPMGGRGYSPLHF. The genes are TRBV28 and TRBJ1-6, with TRBD1 as a possible D gene (5 bases). The V end was cut by 7 bases, the J end by 8 bases, with 21 bases between. The V gene's germline CDR1 is MDHEN and CDR2 SYDVKM. The CDR3 is 16 residues long.

The chain has TRBV20-1 and TRBJ2-1; a possible D gene is TRBD2 (5 bases). V lost 4 bases to trimming and J lost 2 bases, with 15 bases between them. CDR1 is DFQATT and CDR2 is SNEGSKA in the germline V gene (reference sequence). The CDR3 runs 15 residues. The CDR3 coding sequence is TGCAGTGCTACGCATAGACTACGTCCCTACAATGAGCAGTTCTTC. Its protein is CSATHRLRPYNEQFF.

This chain uses TRBV3-1 with TRBJ1-2, with unresolved D. The CDR3 length is 16 residues. With 3 bases removed from V and 8 bases from J, the gap between germline ends came to 22 bases. CDR1 and CDR2 from the germline V gene are LGHDT and YNNKEL (reference sequence). The CDR3 loop is CASSHKVSAHQGGYTF. The CDR3, as DNA: TGTGCCAGCAGCCACAAAGTGAGTGCCCACCAAGGGGGCTACACCTTC.

Only one count was recorded for this clonotype. This chain connects TRBV28 to TRBJ2-3; no reliable D call. V was clipped by 6 bases and J by 7 bases, with 11 bases between them. This CDR3 has 12 residues. Germline lookup yields CDR1 MDHEN and CDR2 SYDVKM. CDR3 in DNA: TGTGCCAGCAGGGGCGGCCTATATACGCAGTATTTT. This gives the protein CASRGGLYTQYF.

This chain uses TRBV29-1 with TRBJ2-1; D not resolved. The CDR3 totals 12 residues. Deletions cut 4 bases from V and 9 bases from J, with 13 bases between. Germline CDR1 reads SQVTM; CDR2 reads ANQGSEA. The CDR3 region is CSVVMSRGEQFF. In DNA form, the CDR3 reads TGCAGCGTTGTCATGAGTAGAGGTGAGCAGTTCTTC.

The chain uses TRBV5-1 and TRBJ2-7; either TRBD1 or TRBD2 may fit D (5 bases each). The V end was cut by 1 base, the J end by 4 bases, with 12 bases between. The CDR3 is made up of 14 amino acids. The V gene's germline CDR1 is SGHRS and CDR2 YFSETQ. CDR3 nucleotide sequence: TGCGCCAGCAGCTTGTCGGGGCCGTGGTACGAGCAGTACTTC. It translates to CASSLSGPWYEQYF.

This chain connects TRBV14 to TRBJ2-4; no clear D gene. Trimming took off 1 base at V and 0 bases at J, with 7 bases between the two ends. The CDR3 has 15 amino acids. Germline assignment: CDR1 SGHDN and CDR2 FVKESK. As DNA, the CDR3 is TGTGCCAGCAGCCAAGTGTACGGAGCCAAAAACATTCAGTACTTC. It translates to CASSQVYGAKNIQYF.

DNA of the CDR3: TGCAGCGTCGACGGACGGGCGACAGGTAGAATAGAGACCCAGTACTTC. Translating gives CSVDGRATGRIETQYF. The chain recombines TRBV29-1 with TRBJ2-5, with TRBD1 as a possible D gene (6 bases). V shed 6 bases and J shed 4 bases, with 24 bases lying between them. This CDR3 region has 16 residues. Per germline, CDR1 SQVTM and CDR2 ANQGSEA.

CDR3 amino acids: CSVMEGGDTEAFF. As DNA, the CDR3 is TGCAGCGTGATGGAGGGGGGCGACACTGAAGCTTTCTTT. The gene calls are TRBV29-1 and TRBJ1-1, with a tentative D call TRBD1 (6 bases). Germline CDR1 is SQVTM and CDR2 is ANQGSEA. CDR3 length: 13 amino acids. The V and J ends lost 6 bases and 3 bases respectively, with 14 bases between them.

The chain has TRBV20-1 and TRBJ2-7; weak D call: TRBD1 (5 bases). The CDR3 covers 13 residues. Germline V gene data show CDR1 as DFQATT and CDR2 as SNEGSKA (reference sequence). V was cut by 3 bases and J by 3 bases, with 12 bases left in between. The CDR3 protein is CSARWQGGYEQYF. CDR3 bases: TGCAGTGCTAGGTGGCAGGGCGGCTACGAGCAGTACTTC.

The J gene is TRBJ1-2, the V gene TRBV29-1; 7 bases align to TRBD1. This CDR3 has 13 residues. The germline gives CDR1 SQVTM, CDR2 ANQGSEA. The J segment lost 2 bases and the V segment lost 7 bases, leaving 7 bases of the junction unmatched. CDR3 residues: CSGGTEKNYGYTF. The CDR3 nucleotides are TGCAGCGGCGGGACAGAGAAAAACTATGGCTACACCTTC. The variable domain in full, with the rest retrieved from reference TRBV29-1 and TRBJ1-2, is SAVISQKPSRDICQRGTSLTIQCQVDSQVTMMFWYRQQPGQSLTLIATANQGSEATYESGFVIDKFPISRPNLTFSTLTVSNMSPEDSSIYLCSGGTEKNYGYTFGSGTRLTVV.

The rearrangement uses TRBV12-5 and TRBJ2-3; no reliable D call. The CDR3 loop spans 12 amino acids. With 6 bases removed from V and 4 bases from J, the gap between germline ends came to 8 bases. The germline CDR1 and CDR2 sequences are LGHNT and FRNRAP. CDR3 residues: CASGQYSDTQYF. CDR3 in DNA: TGTGCTAGTGGACAGTACTCAGATACGCAGTATTTT.

This chain joins TRBV23-1 and TRBJ1-2; 7 bases agree with TRBD1. TRBV23-1 counts as an open reading frame of uncertain function. This CDR3 contains 12 residues. With V trimmed by 6 bases and J by 12 bases, 10 bases remained unmatched. CDR3 DNA: TGCGCCAGCAGACCGACCGACAGGGAGCACACCTTC. Amino acids: CASRPTDREHTF.

V and J are TRBV15 and TRBJ2-4; D remains ambiguous. CDR1 and CDR2 from the germline V gene are LNHNV and YYDKDF (reference sequence). The CDR3 sequence is 15 residues long. V was trimmed by 3 bases and J by 8 bases, leaving 17 bases between them. Here the CDR3 DNA reads TGTGCCACCAGCAGCACACCTGGGTCTGCGGACATTCAGTACTTC. As protein: CATSSTPGSADIQYF. The full variable domain, with the rest looked up from reference TRBV15 and TRBJ2-4, is DAMVIQNPRYQVTQFGKPVTLSCSQTLNHNVMYWYQQKSSQAPKLLFHYYDKDFNNEADTPDNFQSRRPNTSFCFLDIRSPGLGDTAMYLCATSSTPGSADIQYFGAGTRLSVL.